This TCR beta chain was sequenced during a study of Ad26.COV2.S vaccination and SARS-CoV-2 variants. In the study overall: In the COV1001 trial, the donor was in the Ad26.COV2.S arm. In the study, Ad26.COV2.S was injected intramuscularly once, or twice 56 days apart.

Study-level points and caveats: Participants in the vaccine arm had higher spike-specific TCR breadth; placebo recipients had lower.

Described treatment: roughly 18 received Ad26.COV2.S at low or high dose, single or two shots; 5 received placebo; per-sample allocation not given. Sampling was performed 63 days after the first vaccine or placebo injection. Wuhan-strain spike was delivered by a replication-incompetent Ad26 vector. To note about this clone: Its target is not known. Distinct nucleotide sequences in the sample also encode this CDR3.

The table came from immunoSEQ multiplex PCR; TCRdb's copy has only in-frame clones and leaves some out. This table holds about 350,000 clones, around 83% found once. The V gene end was trimmed by 4 bases and the J gene end by 3 bases; junction bases not matched to a gene: 1. Germline CDR1 SNHLY, CDR2 FYNNEI. The CDR3 has 13 amino acids. This TCR derives from a person aged 18-65 years who received the Ad26.COV2.S COVID-19 vaccine or a placebo. The chain uses TRBV2 and TRBJ2-7; 9 bases align to TRBD1. Sequencing used peripheral blood, obtained in a trial of Ad26.COV2.S vaccine versus placebo. The CDR3 sequence: CASSGDRVYEQYF. CDR3 in DNA: TGTGCCAGCAGTGGGGACAGGGTCTACGAGCAGTACTTC.